The 16 T cell receptor beta chains reported below all come from one sample, sequenced in a study of T cells in Graves' hyperthyroidism and ophthalmopathy. Amplified TCR beta CDR3 regions derived from RNA transcripts. Carried out on the TCR CDR3, a first-round RT-PCR used the HTBI primer set. TCRdb reprocessed the multiplex PCR reads with MiXCR, giving one entry per CDR3 protein. The table records 380,000 or so distinct CDR3 sequences, roughly 19% of them present only once. Sequencing input: blood. Every receptor here comes from a young woman with Graves' hyperthyroidism.

This clonotype has a single count. The chain combines TRBV27 with TRBJ1-2; D is possibly TRBD1 (5 bases). The germline V gene encodes CDR1 MNHEY and CDR2 SMNVEV (reference sequence). V shed 6 bases and J shed 5 bases, with 13 bases lying between them. The CDR3 runs to 13 residues. The CDR3 DNA reads as TGTGCCAGCAGCCCGGTGGCAGGGTATGGCTACACCTTC. This encodes CASSPVAGYGYTF.

This clonotype showed up many times. This sequence joins TRBV20-1 and TRBJ2-7, with 12 bases fitting TRBD2. V lost 2 bases to trimming and J lost 2 bases; unmatched junction nucleotides: 1. Germline-derived CDR1 and CDR2 are DFQATT and SNEGSKA (reference sequence). The CDR3 length is 14 residues. CDR3 in amino acids: CSARPSGGAYEQYF. The CDR3 DNA follows: TGCAGTGCTAGACCTAGCGGGGGGGCCTACGAGCAGTACTTC.

V is TRBV7-2 and J is TRBJ1-1; the D gene is possibly TRBD1 (6 bases). CDR3 length: 16 residues. The germline V gene encodes CDR1 SGHTA and CDR2 FQGNSA. Trimming removed 1 base from V and 0 bases from J, with 12 bases in between. The CDR3, as DNA: TGTGCCAGCAGCTTAGGGCTACAGGGTTTGAACACTGAAGCTTTCTTT. Translated, it gives CASSLGLQGLNTEAFF.

This clonotype came up a few times. V gene TRBV2 combines with J gene TRBJ1-6; 12 bases line up with TRBD1. Germline assignment: CDR1 SNHLY and CDR2 FYNNEI. The CDR3 is 17 residues long. The V gene end was trimmed by 6 bases and the J gene end by 10 bases; junction bases not matched to a gene: 13. The CDR3 DNA reads as TGTGCCAGCAGGGGACCCGGGACAGGGGGCCCCGGGTCACCCCTCCACTTT. Amino acid sequence: CASRGPGTGGPGSPLHF.

The chain uses TRBV12-3 or TRBV12-4 and TRBJ2-7; unclear D gene. V dropped 8 bases and J dropped 0 bases, with 8 bases sitting between them. The CDR3 totals 12 residues. CDR3 residues: CASGTSSYEQYF. The CDR3 DNA sequence: TGTGCCAGCGGAACAAGCTCCTACGAGCAGTACTTC.

This clonotype was seen ten or more times. The chain joins TRBV29-1 to TRBJ2-4; perhaps TRBD1 as D (6 bases). Trimming left V 6 bases short and J 0 bases short, with 12 bases between. CDR3 length: 14 amino acids. Germline V gene lookup returns CDR1 SQVTM and CDR2 ANQGSEA. The CDR3 protein is CSVGDRIAKNIQYF. In nucleotides, the CDR3 is TGCAGCGTAGGTGACAGGATAGCCAAAAACATTCAGTACTTC.

This clonotype was detected ten times or more. The chain couples TRBV3-1 to TRBJ2-5; D possibly corresponds to TRBD2 (6 bases). V lost 0 bases and J lost 2, with 16 bases in between. The germline gives CDR1 LGHDT, CDR2 YNNKEL (reference sequence). The CDR3 length is 17 residues. The chain's CDR3 is CASSQDRSGSDQETQYF. DNA for the CDR3: TGTGCCAGCAGCCAAGATCGGAGCGGGTCAGATCAAGAGACCCAGTACTTC.

In its sample, this clonotype was seen many times. CDR3 amino acids: CASSRQGAFGNTIYF. The CDR3 region has the DNA TGTGCCAGCAGTCGACAGGGGGCTTTTGGAAACACCATATATTTT. This rearrangement joins TRBV2 to TRBJ1-3, with 10 nucleotides matching TRBD1. With 5 bases clipped from V and 3 bases from J, the junction kept 4 bases outside the gene matches. Germline V lookup: CDR1 SNHLY, CDR2 FYNNEI. CDR3 length equals 15 residues.

The table lists this clonotype with many counts. The chain combines TRBV19 with TRBJ2-4; 8 bases fit TRBD1. The germline CDR1 and CDR2 sequences are LNHDA and SQIVND (reference sequence). The trim removed 11 bases at V and 0 bases at J, leaving 21 bases unmatched. CDR3 length: 19 residues. CDR3 sequence: CARRSLRDRKSLAKNIQYF. CDR3 DNA sequence: TGTGCCCGGCGATCCCTCCGGGACAGGAAGTCTCTAGCCAAAAACATTCAGTACTTC. Filled out from reference TRBV19 and TRBJ2-4, the complete variable domain reads DGGITQSPKYLFRKEGQNVTLSCEQNLNHDAMYWYRQDPGQGLRLIYYSQIVNDFQKGDIAEGYSVSREKKESFPLTVTSAQKNPTAFYLCARRSLRDRKSLAKNIQYFGAGTRLSVL.

J is TRBJ2-3 and V is TRBV28, with D maybe TRBD2 (7 bases). The CDR3 length is 18 residues. Germline CDR1 reads MDHEN; CDR2 reads SYDVKM. The ends were cut back, 2 bases at V and 5 bases at J, with 23 bases in the middle. The CDR3 bases are TGTGCCAGCAGTTTAGACCGGCTTGGAGGGGGGGCCAGAGATACGCAGTATTTT. As protein: CASSLDRLGGGARDTQYF.

This clonotype was found many times. The gene calls are TRBV5-1 and TRBJ1-2; D unclear. Trimming pared 4 bases from V and 3 bases from J, leaving 16 bases between. Germline V lookup: CDR1 SGHRS, CDR2 YFSETQ. The CDR3 extends over 15 amino acids. DNA of the CDR3: TGCGCCAGCAGCCCCGGAATGGGCATTTACTATGGCTACACCTTC. This encodes CASSPGMGIYYGYTF.

The V call is TRBV20-1, the J call TRBJ1-3; D gene ambiguous. Germline V lookup: CDR1 DFQATT, CDR2 SNEGSKA (reference sequence). The CDR3 totals 14 residues. V was clipped by 4 bases and J by 5 bases, with 15 bases between them. CDR3 sequence reads: CSAITPGRRNTIYF. The CDR3 DNA reads TGCAGTGCTATCACCCCGGGAAGAAGAAACACCATATATTTT.

By proportion, this clonotype is medium-sized (0.01 to 0.1%). The chain uses TRBV12-3 or TRBV12-4 and TRBJ1-1; 9 nucleotides agree with TRBD1. With 11 bases clipped from V and 1 base from J, the junction kept 8 bases outside the gene matches. The CDR3 has 14 residues. CDR3 sequence: CASAKDRGNTEAFF. For the CDR3, the DNA is TGTGCCTCTGCGAAGGACAGGGGGAACACTGAAGCTTTCTTT.

This clonotype was seen many times. This CDR3 is CASSAAGGQETQYF. In DNA, the CDR3 is TGCGCCAGCAGCGCCGCGGGGGGGCAAGAGACCCAGTACTTC. The chain employs TRBV5-1 and TRBJ2-5, with 9 bases that match TRBD2. CDR3 size: 14 residues. Germline V gene sequence: CDR1 SGHRS, CDR2 YFSETQ. V was pared by 4 bases and J by 2 bases, with 3 bases of the junction left unmatched.

At least ten counts were recorded for this clonotype. The rearrangement uses TRBV7-2 and TRBJ2-7; TRBD2 might be the D (5 bases). The CDR3 spans 15 residues. The germline V and J ends were trimmed by 1 base and 4 bases, with 14 bases remaining between them. Germline V gene sequence: CDR1 SGHTA, CDR2 FQGNSA. The CDR3 DNA sequence: TGTGCCAGCAGCTTAGTCGCTAGCAGCGGATACGAGCAGTACTTC. Protein sequence: CASSLVASSGYEQYF.

This clonotype appeared many times. The chain is built from TRBV7-9 and TRBJ1-1, with D uncertain. Germline loops: CDR1 SEHNR, CDR2 FQNEAQ (reference sequence). V gave up 5 bases and J gave up 6 bases, with 7 bases separating them. The CDR3 is made up of 11 amino acids. DNA of the CDR3: TGTGCCAGCAGCAAATGGGCTGAAGCTTTCTTT. Protein sequence: CASSKWAEAFF.